Below, 10 T cell receptor beta chains from the same sample are listed, as sequenced in a study of T cells in Graves' hyperthyroidism and ophthalmopathy. RNA transcripts gave rise to amplified TCR beta CDR3 regions. An initial round of RT-PCR targeting the TCR CDR3 relied on the HTBI primer set. In TCRdb, the multiplex PCR reads were re-called with MiXCR into one record per CDR3 protein. Here the sample spans 300,000 to 500,000 distinct CDR3 sequences, about 16% being singletons. The material sequenced was blood. Receptors were obtained from a woman in her thirties with Graves' hyperthyroidism.

This clonotype was seen at least ten times. The chain combines TRBV28 with TRBJ2-1; 12 bases are shared with TRBD2. Germline values: CDR1 MDHEN, CDR2 SYDVKM. V was clipped by 5 bases and J by 15 bases; unmatched bases: 8. CDR3 length equals 13 residues. CDR3 nucleotide sequence: TGTGCCAGCAGTCCGTCACTAGCGGGAGGTCTGTTCTTC. Encoded protein: CASSPSLAGGLFF.

The table lists this clonotype with many counts. The V gene is TRBV5-1, the J gene TRBJ2-1; 8 bases are a match to TRBD1. Germline V gene lookup returns CDR1 SGHRS and CDR2 YFSETQ. The CDR3 consists of 14 residues. V trimming: 5 bases; J trimming: 6 bases; junction bases outside the gene matches: 7. The DNA of the CDR3 is TGCGCCAGCAGTACAGGGGGAGTGGGCAATGAGCAGTTCTTC. It is translated as CASSTGGVGNEQFF.

Ten or more counts support this clonotype. The chain uses TRBV20-1 and TRBJ2-2, with 7 bases identical to TRBD2. The CDR3 runs to 16 residues. V trimming: 0 bases; J trimming: 1 base; junction bases outside the gene matches: 5. From germline, CDR1 is DFQATT and CDR2 SNEGSKA (reference sequence). The DNA of the CDR3 is TGCAGTGCTAGAGATCTGGGAGGGAGGAACACCGGGGAGCTGTTTTTT. Residues: CSARDLGGRNTGELFF.

This clonotype was seen repeatedly, ten times or more. The chain is built from TRBV10-3 and TRBJ2-7; TRBD1 aligns across 9 bases. With V trimmed by 3 bases and J by 3 bases, 6 bases remained unmatched. Germline V CDR1 and CDR2: ENHRY, SYGVKD. This CDR3 has 15 residues. CDR3 DNA sequence: TGTGCCATCAGTGACGGGGGGACAGGGAGCTACGAGCAGTACTTC. Its translation is CAISDGGTGSYEQYF.

This clonotype has just a few counts. The chain joins TRBV28 to TRBJ1-4, with no clear D. V gave up 3 bases and J gave up 4 bases, with 9 bases separating them. Germline lookup yields CDR1 MDHEN and CDR2 SYDVKM. The CDR3 length is 14 residues. The CDR3 DNA reads as TGTGCCAGCAGTTTGGGGATGGGTAATGAAAAACTGTTTTTT. Its protein product is CASSLGMGNEKLFF.

V and J are TRBV7-9 and TRBJ2-7; tentative D call: TRBD1 (6 bases). CDR1 and CDR2 from the germline V gene are SEHNR and FQNEAQ (reference sequence). There are 15 residues in the CDR3. Trimming cost V 7 bases and J 3 bases, with 19 bases left between them. CDR3 DNA sequence: TGTGCCAGCAACTTTATCGAACAGGGTCACTACGAGCAGTACTTC. Amino acid sequence: CASNFIEQGHYEQYF. Drawing the rest from reference TRBV7-9 and TRBJ2-7, the complete variable domain is DTGVSQNPRHKITKRGQNVTFRCDPISEHNRLYWYRQTLGQGPEFLTYFQNEAQLEKSRLLSDRFSAERPKGSFSTLEIQRTEQGDSAMYLCASNFIEQGHYEQYFGPGTRLTVT.

The rearrangement uses TRBV6-1 and TRBJ2-3; the match to TRBD2 covers 12 bases. CDR1 and CDR2 (germline): MNHNS, SASEGT. The CDR3 loop spans 14 amino acids. The V segment lost 7 bases and the J segment 6 bases; nucleotides outside the gene matches: 5. The CDR3 sequence is CASMTSGRGDTQYF. CDR3 coding DNA: TGTGCCAGCATGACTAGCGGGAGAGGGGATACGCAGTATTTT.

This chain uses TRBV5-6 with TRBJ1-2, with a possible D match to TRBD1 (5 bases). V lost 1 base to trimming and J lost 7 bases, with 11 bases between them. This CDR3 contains 13 residues. CDR1 and CDR2 (germline): SGHDT, YYEEEE. This chain's CDR3 is CASSLRGTGGYTF. CDR3 coding DNA: TGTGCCAGCAGCTTGCGGGGGACCGGTGGCTACACCTTC.

This clonotype appeared a few times. V usage is TRBV5-8 and J usage is TRBJ2-1; D not resolved. Between the trimmed V and J ends, which lost 3 bases and 3 bases, there was a span of 7 bases. There are 13 residues in the CDR3. Germline V gene sequence: CDR1 SGHTS, CDR2 YDEGEE. CDR3 in DNA: TGTGCCAGCAGCTCCCTGAACTACAATGAGCAGTTCTTC. This codes for CASSSLNYNEQFF.

This clonotype occurred many times. The chain is built from TRBV27 and TRBJ2-5; 7 bases are shared with TRBD2. The CDR3 has 15 residues. The V gene's germline CDR1 is MNHEY and CDR2 SMNVEV (reference sequence). V dropped 5 bases and J dropped 3; count of bases not matched to a gene: 9. CDR3 nucleotides: TGTGCCAGCAGTACCCTCGGACTAGTAAAAGAGACCCAGTACTTC. Encoded protein: CASSTLGLVKETQYF.